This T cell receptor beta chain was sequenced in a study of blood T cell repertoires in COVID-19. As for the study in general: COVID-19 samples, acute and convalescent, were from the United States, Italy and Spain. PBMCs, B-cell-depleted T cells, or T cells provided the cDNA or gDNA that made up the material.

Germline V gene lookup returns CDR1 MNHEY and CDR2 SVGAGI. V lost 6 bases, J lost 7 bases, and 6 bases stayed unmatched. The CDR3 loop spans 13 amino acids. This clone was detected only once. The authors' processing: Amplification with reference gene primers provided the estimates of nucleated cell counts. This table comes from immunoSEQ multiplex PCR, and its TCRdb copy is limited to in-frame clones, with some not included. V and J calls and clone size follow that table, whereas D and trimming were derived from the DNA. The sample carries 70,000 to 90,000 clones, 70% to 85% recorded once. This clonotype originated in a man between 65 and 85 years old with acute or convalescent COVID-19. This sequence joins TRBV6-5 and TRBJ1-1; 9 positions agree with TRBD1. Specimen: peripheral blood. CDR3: CASRGTGTSEAFF. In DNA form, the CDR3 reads TGTGCCAGCAGGGGGACAGGGACAAGTGAAGCTTTCTTT.